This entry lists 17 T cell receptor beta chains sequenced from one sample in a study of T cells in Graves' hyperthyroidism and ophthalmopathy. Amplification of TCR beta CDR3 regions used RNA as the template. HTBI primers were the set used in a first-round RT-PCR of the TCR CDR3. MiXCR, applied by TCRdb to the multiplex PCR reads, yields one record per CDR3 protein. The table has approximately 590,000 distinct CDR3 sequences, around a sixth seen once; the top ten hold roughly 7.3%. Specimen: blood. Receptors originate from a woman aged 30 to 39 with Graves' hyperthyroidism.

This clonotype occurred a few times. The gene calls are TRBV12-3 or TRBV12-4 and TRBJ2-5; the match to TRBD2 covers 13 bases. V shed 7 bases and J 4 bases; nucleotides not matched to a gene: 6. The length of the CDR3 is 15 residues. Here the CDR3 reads CASTIGTSGTETQYF. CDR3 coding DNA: TGTGCCAGCACCATCGGGACTAGCGGGACAGAGACCCAGTACTTC.

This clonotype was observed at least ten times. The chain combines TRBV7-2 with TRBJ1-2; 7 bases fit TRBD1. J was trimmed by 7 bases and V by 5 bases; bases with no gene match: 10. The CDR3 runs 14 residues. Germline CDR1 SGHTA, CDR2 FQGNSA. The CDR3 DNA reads TGTGCCAGCAGCGCGCGTCGACAGGGCGGTGGCTACACCTTC. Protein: CASSARRQGGGYTF. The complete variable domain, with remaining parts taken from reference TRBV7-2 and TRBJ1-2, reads GAGVSQSPSNKVTEKGKDVELRCDPISGHTALYWYRQSLGQGLEFLIYFQGNSAPDKSGLPSDRFSAERTGGSVSTLTIQRTQQEDSAVYLCASSARRQGGGYTFGSGTRLTVV.

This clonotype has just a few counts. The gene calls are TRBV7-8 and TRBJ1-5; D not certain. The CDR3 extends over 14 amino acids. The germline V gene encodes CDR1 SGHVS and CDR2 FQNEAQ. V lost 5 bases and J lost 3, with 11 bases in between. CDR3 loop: CASSGRGPNQPQHF. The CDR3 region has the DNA TGTGCCAGCAGCGGACGGGGTCCCAATCAGCCCCAGCATTTT.

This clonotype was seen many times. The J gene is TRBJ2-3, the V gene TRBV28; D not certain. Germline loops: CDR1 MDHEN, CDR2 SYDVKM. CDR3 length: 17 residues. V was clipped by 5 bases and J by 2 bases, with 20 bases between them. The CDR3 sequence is CASSPTDFGDITDTQYF. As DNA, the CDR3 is TGTGCCAGCAGTCCAACCGACTTTGGGGATATCACAGATACGCAGTATTTT.

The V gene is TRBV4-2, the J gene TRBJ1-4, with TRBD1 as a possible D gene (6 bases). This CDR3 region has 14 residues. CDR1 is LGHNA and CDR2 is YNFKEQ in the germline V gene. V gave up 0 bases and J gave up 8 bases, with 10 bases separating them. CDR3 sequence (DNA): TGTGCCAGCAGCCAAGATACAGGGTACGAAAAACTGTTTTTT. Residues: CASSQDTGYEKLFF.

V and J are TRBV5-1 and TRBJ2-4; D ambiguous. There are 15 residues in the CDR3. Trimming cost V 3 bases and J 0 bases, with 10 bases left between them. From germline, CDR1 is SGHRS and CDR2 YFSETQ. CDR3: CASSSSDGAKNIQYF. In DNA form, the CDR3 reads TGCGCCAGCAGCTCCTCCGACGGAGCCAAAAACATTCAGTACTTC.

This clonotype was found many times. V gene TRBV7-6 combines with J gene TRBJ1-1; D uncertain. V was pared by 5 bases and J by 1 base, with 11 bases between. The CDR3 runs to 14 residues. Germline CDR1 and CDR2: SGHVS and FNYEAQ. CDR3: CASSPTPSNTEAFF. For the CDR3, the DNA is TGTGCCAGCAGCCCGACACCCTCGAACACTGAAGCTTTCTTT. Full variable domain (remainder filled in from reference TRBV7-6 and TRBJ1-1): GAGVSQSPRYKVTKRGQDVALRCDPISGHVSLYWYRQALGQGPEFLTYFNYEAQQDKSGLPNDRFSAERPEGSISTLTIQRTEQRDSAMYRCASSPTPSNTEAFFGQGTRLTVV.

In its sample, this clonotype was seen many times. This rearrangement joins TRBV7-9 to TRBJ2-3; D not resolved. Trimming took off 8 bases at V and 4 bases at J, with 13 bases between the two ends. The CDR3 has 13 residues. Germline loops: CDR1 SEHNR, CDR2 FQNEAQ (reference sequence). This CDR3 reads CASLTGDADTQYF. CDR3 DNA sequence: TGTGCCAGCTTGACCGGAGACGCAGATACGCAGTATTTT.

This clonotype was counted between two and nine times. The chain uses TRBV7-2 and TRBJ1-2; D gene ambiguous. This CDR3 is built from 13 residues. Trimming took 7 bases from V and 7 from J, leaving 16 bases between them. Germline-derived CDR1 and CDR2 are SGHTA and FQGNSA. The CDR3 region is CASKAGSTGGYTF. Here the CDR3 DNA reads TGTGCCAGCAAGGCAGGCTCCACGGGTGGCTACACCTTC. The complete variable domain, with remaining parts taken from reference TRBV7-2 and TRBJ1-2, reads GAGVSQSPSNKVTEKGKDVELRCDPISGHTALYWYRQSLGQGLEFLIYFQGNSAPDKSGLPSDRFSAERTGGSVSTLTIQRTQQEDSAVYLCASKAGSTGGYTFGSGTRLTVV.

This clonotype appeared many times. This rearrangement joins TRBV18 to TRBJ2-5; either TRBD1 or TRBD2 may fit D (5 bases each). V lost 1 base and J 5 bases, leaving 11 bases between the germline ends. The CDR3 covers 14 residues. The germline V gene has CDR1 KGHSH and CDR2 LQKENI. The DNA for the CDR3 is TGTGCCAGCTCACCACTCGCAGGGACGGAGACCCAGTACTTC. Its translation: CASSPLAGTETQYF.

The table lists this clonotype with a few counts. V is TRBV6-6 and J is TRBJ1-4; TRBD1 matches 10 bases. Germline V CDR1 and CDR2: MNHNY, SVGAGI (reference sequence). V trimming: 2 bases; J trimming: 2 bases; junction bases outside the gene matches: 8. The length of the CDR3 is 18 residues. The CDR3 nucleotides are TGTGCCAGCAGTTACCGACAGGGGGCAGGTCGGACTAATGAAAAACTGTTTTTT. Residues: CASSYRQGAGRTNEKLFF.

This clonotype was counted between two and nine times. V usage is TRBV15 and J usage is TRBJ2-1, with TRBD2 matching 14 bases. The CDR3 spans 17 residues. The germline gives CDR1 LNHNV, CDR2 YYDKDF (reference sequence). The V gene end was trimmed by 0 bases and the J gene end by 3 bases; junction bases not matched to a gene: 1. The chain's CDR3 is CATSREGTSGSYNEQFF. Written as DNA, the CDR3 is TGTGCCACCAGCAGAGAAGGGACTAGCGGGAGCTACAATGAGCAGTTCTTC.

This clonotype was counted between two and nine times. The CDR3 sequence: CAWSCRGYSYEQYF. CDR3 DNA sequence: TGTGCCTGGAGTTGTAGGGGGTACTCCTACGAGCAGTACTTC. The rearrangement links TRBV30 to TRBJ2-7, with a possible D match to TRBD1 (6 bases). The CDR3 is 14 residues long. Germline V lookup: CDR1 GTSNPN, CDR2 SVGIG (reference sequence). Deletions cut 2 bases from V and 0 bases from J, with 11 bases between.

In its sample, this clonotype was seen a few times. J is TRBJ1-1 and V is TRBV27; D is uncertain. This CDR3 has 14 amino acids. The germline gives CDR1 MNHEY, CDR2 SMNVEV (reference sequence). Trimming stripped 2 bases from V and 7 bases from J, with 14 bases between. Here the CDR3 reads CASSLIGRPDEAFF. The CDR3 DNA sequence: TGTGCCAGCAGTTTAATTGGTCGGCCGGATGAAGCTTTCTTT.

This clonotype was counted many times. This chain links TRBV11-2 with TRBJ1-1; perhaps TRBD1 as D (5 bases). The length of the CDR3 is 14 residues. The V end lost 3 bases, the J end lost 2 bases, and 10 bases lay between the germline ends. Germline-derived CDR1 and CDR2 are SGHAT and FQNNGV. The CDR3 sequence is CASSFQGRNTEAFF. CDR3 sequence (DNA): TGTGCCAGCAGCTTTCAGGGCCGAAACACTGAAGCTTTCTTT.

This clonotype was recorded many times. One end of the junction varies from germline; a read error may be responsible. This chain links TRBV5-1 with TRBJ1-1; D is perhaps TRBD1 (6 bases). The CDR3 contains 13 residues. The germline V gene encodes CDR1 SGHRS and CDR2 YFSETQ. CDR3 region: CASSFRGNTEAFF. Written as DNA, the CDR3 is TGTGCCAGCAGTTTCAGGGGGAACACTGAAGCTTTCTTT. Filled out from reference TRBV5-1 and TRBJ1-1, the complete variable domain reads KAGVTQTPRYLIKTRGQQVTLSCSPISGHRSVSWYQQTPGQGLQFLFEYFSETQRNKGNFPGRFSGRQFSNSRSEMNVSTLELGDSALYLCASSFRGNTEAFFGQGTRLTVV.

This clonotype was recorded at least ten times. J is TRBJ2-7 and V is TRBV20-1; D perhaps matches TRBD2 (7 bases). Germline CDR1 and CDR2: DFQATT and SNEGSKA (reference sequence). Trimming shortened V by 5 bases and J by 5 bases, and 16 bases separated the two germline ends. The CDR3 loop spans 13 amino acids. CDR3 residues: CSARRGTIHEQYF. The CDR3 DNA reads TGCAGTGCTCGGAGGGGGACTATCCACGAGCAGTACTTC.